This paragraph covers one T cell receptor beta chain sequence. The V end lost 0 bases, the J end lost 4 bases, and 7 bases lay between the germline ends. The CDR3 length is 12 residues. Germline CDR1 reads GTSNPN; CDR2 reads SVGIG (reference sequence). The sample originates from a study of control samples from healthy donors and cancer patients. The data were produced by immunoSEQ multiplex PCR, yet TCRdb's version contains in-frame clones alone and is incomplete. The table lists tens of thousands of clones, roughly nine tenths of them singletons. Sequencing used PBMCs. The chain has TRBV30 and TRBJ2-7, with no clear D. The origin of this receptor is a man aged 30 to 45 with colorectal cancer. The CDR3 DNA follows: TGTGCCTGGAGTGTGGCGAGTTACGAGCAGTACTTC. As protein: CAWSVASYEQYF. The variable domain in full, completed from reference TRBV30 and TRBJ2-7, reads SQTIHQWPATLVQPVGSPLSLECTVEGTSNPNLYWYRQAAGRGLQLLFYSVGIGQISSEVPQNLSASRPQDRQFILSSKKLLLSDSGFYLCAWSVASYEQYFGPGTRLTVT.